This T cell receptor (beta chain) was sequenced during a study of memory CD4+ T cells and cytomegalovirus serostatus. Study-wide findings and caveats: Repertoires predicted CMV serostatus with median bootstrapped AUC of approximately 0.94.

A remark on this clone: Its antigen is not known.

In the authors' methods: After removing out-of-frame reads, 2 million to 2.5 million distinct TCRbeta sequences remained. Repertoires were generated with immunoSEQ multiplex PCR, while TCRdb's copy carries only in-frame clones and drops some. That table supplies the V and J calls and clone size; D and trimming were determined from the DNA. This table holds some 41,000 clones, roughly 80% found once. From germline, CDR1 is MDHEN and CDR2 SYDVKM. V was clipped by 3 bases and J by 4 bases, with 12 bases between them. The CDR3 spans 14 residues. The sort gate was single viable CD3+CD4+CD8-CD45RO+ cells for memory CD4+ T cells. CMV serostatus came from serum IgG against pp150, pp28, p38, p52.

The sample consisted of memory CD4+ T cells from blood. This TCR came from an adult in good health and CMV-seronegative. This sequence joins TRBV28 and TRBJ1-1; D is unclear. Written as DNA, the CDR3 is TGTGCCAGCAGTTTTTGGGGTGAGCGCACTGAAGCTTTCTTT. It translates to CASSFWGERTEAFF.